The source of this T cell receptor (beta chain) is a study of T-cell memory formation after mild COVID-19. The overall study: Largely donor-specific sequence clusters came from two donors.

A note on this clonotype: Its antigen is still unknown.

Study results and limitations: Clones that contracted clustered mainly in CM and EM if CD4+ and in EMRA if CD8+. Clones from the second wave (peaking day 37) had unconfirmed SARS-CoV-2 specificity.

Per the germline V gene, CDR1 is SGHRS and CDR2 is YFSETQ. CDR3 length: 15 residues. Trimming took off 0 bases at V and 8 bases at J, with 12 bases between the two ends. The 5'RACE method, run with constant-segment primers, produced TCR alpha and TCR beta cDNA libraries (carrying sample barcodes and UMIs). Via MiXCR, TCRdb re-called the 5' RACE reads, giving one row per CDR3 protein. Counted here are about 200,000 distinct CDR3 sequences, over 7.5% occurring once; the ten biggest clones make up approximately 3.3%. The chain uses TRBV5-1 and TRBJ1-6; the D gene is possibly TRBD1 (6 bases). Specimen: PBMCs or a T cell subset sorted from them (not recorded which). The sequence was collected from a man aged 18-30 years who had mild COVID-19 (a few samples of this study predate the infection). Cell type and time point are not known. CDR3 DNA: TGCGCCAGCAGCTTGGCGGGGGGCGGTTATTCACCCCTCCACTTT. Translated: CASSLAGGGYSPLHF.